A selection of T cell receptor beta chains follows, all from one sample in a study of beta chain features in type 1 diabetes. The method was immunoSEQ multiplex PCR; TCRdb's version includes in-frame clones alone and lacks a portion of them. The sample holds around 320,000 clones, 14% seen once. Sequenced sample: central memory CD4+ T cells from blood. These receptors were taken from a man in his thirties or forties in good health. The CDR3 runs from the conserved cysteine through the conserved F or W. A D gene is named only where the DNA matches it firmly. The listing skips clone size in some rows; elsewhere it reads once, few, many or a size class.

TRBJ2-5	few	TRBV7-2	TRBD2	CASSRAGIRETQYF	TGTGCCAGCAGCCGAGCGGGGATCAGGGAGACCCAGTACTTC
TRBJ1-2	NA	TRBV11-3	NA	CASSHRLGGSGGYTF	TGTGCCAGCAGCCACCGACTTGGGGGTAGCGGTGGCTACACCTTC
TRBJ1-3	NA	TRBV9	NA	CASSSAGGSGNTIYF	TGTGCCAGCAGCTCCGCTGGGGGCTCTGGAAACACCATATATTTT
TRBJ2-1	NA	TRBV23-1	NA	CASSQWDGNEQFF	TGCGCCAGCAGCCAATGGGACGGCAATGAGCAGTTCTTC
TRBJ1-2	few	TRBV4-3	NA	CASSQAPGTYYGYTF	TGCGCCAGCAGCCAAGCCCCCGGGACATACTATGGCTACACCTTC
TRBJ1-1	NA	TRBV7-2	NA	CASSRKLAEEAFF	TGTGCCAGCAGCCGGAAACTAGCGGAAGAAGCTTTCTTT
TRBJ2-1	few	TRBV29-1	NA	CSVEDQGTEQFF	TGCAGCGTTGAAGATCAGGGGACTGAGCAGTTCTTC
TRBJ2-6	NA	TRBV19	NA	CASSMARTLGANVLTF	TGTGCCAGTAGTATGGCCAGGACTTTGGGGGCCAACGTCCTGACTTTC
TRBJ2-1	NA	TRBV27	NA	CATRGSSSYNEQFF	TGTGCCACCCGGGGTTCCAGCTCCTACAATGAGCAGTTCTTC
TRBJ2-1	many	TRBV30	TRBD1	CAWTQGGHNEQFF	TGTGCCTGGACACAGGGGGGACACAATGAGCAGTTCTTC
TRBJ2-2	NA	TRBV19	TRBD1	CASSLLMTGANTGELFF	TGTGCCAGTAGCCTGCTTATGACAGGGGCGAACACCGGGGAGCTGTTTTTT
TRBJ1-2	NA	TRBV7-2	NA	CASSYGYTF	TGTGCCAGCAGCTATGGCTACACCTTC
TRBJ2-3	NA	TRBV7-7	NA	CASSLAGLRTDTQYF	TGTGCCAGCAGCTTAGCGGGACTGCGCACAGATACGCAGTATTTT
TRBJ1-5	few	TRBV6-1	TRBD1	CASSVRQGGQPQHF	TGTGCCAGCAGTGTGCGACAGGGAGGCCAGCCCCAGCATTTT
TRBJ2-3	NA	TRBV6-5	TRBD2	CASSVLAGGDTQYF	TGTGCCAGCAGTGTACTAGCGGGGGGTGATACGCAGTATTTT
TRBJ1-1	NA	TRBV4-3	NA	CASSPSEMRMNTEAFF	TGCGCCAGCAGCCCTTCGGAGATGCGGATGAACACTGAAGCTTTCTTT
TRBJ1-2	NA	TRBV6-5	NA	CASSERPVHGYTF	TGTGCCAGCAGTGAAAGGCCAGTTCATGGCTACACCTTC
TRBJ2-2	few	TRBV19	NA	CASNRDTGELFF	TGTGCCAGTAACAGGGACACCGGGGAGCTGTTTTTT
TRBJ2-5	few	TRBV7-7	NA	CASSQGNQETQYF	TGTGCCAGCAGCCAAGGCAATCAAGAGACCCAGTACTTC
TRBJ2-5	many	TRBV25-1	TRBD1	CASSDGQGEETQYF	TGTGCCAGCAGTGATGGACAGGGGGAGGAGACCCAGTACTTC
TRBJ1-1	few	TRBV11-2	NA	CASSLVRGMNTEAFF	TGTGCCAGCAGCTTAGTTCGGGGGATGAACACTGAAGCTTTCTTT
TRBJ1-3	NA	TRBV11-3	TRBD1	CASSSLRDSGNTIYF	TGTGCCAGCAGCTCCCTCCGGGACAGTGGAAACACCATATATTTT
TRBJ1-1	few	TRBV6-1	NA	CASSVTDSGNTEAFF	TGTGCCAGCAGTGTAACAGACTCGGGGAACACTGAAGCTTTCTTT
TRBJ1-2	few	TRBV2	TRBD1	CASSEDRGSGYTF	TGTGCCAGCAGTGAAGACAGGGGATCTGGCTACACCTTC
TRBJ2-5	NA	TRBV7-3	TRBD2	CASSLSASGPQETQYF	TGTGCCAGCAGCTTATCGGCTAGCGGGCCCCAAGAGACCCAGTACTTC
TRBJ2-1	many	TRBV4-2	TRBD2	CASSQDRASGGNEQFF	TGTGCCAGCAGCCAAGATCGGGCTAGCGGGGGCAATGAGCAGTTCTTC
TRBJ2-7	NA	TRBV7-2	NA	CASSHGSYEQYF	TGTGCCAGCAGCCACGGGTCCTACGAGCAGTACTTC
TRBJ2-5	many	TRBV7-9	TRBD1	CASSLSGTGTETQYF	TGTGCCAGCAGCTTATCCGGGACAGGGACAGAGACCCAGTACTTC
TRBJ1-5	NA	TRBV30	NA	CAWSDRNSNQPQHF	TGTGCCTGGAGTGACAGGAATAGCAATCAGCCCCAGCATTTT
TRBJ2-5	NA	TRBV30	NA	CAWSVRLGKETQYF	TGTGCCTGGAGTGTACGGCTCGGAAAAGAGACCCAGTACTTC
TRBJ2-1	few	TRBV6-5	TRBD2	CASSFRTSGTNEQFF	TGTGCCAGCAGTTTCCGGACTAGCGGGACCAATGAGCAGTTCTTC
TRBJ2-7	few	TRBV11-2	TRBD1	CASSLAGTDLYEQYF	TGTGCCAGCAGCTTAGCCGGGACAGACTTATACGAGCAGTACTTC
TRBJ1-2	NA	TRBV4-2	NA	CASSQVMARSKGYTF	TGTGCCAGCAGCCAAGTTATGGCCAGGAGTAAGGGCTACACCTTC
TRBJ2-1	NA	TRBV5-1	NA	CASSLVATNNNEQFF	TGCGCCAGCAGCTTGGTTGCGACTAATAATAATGAGCAGTTCTTC
TRBJ2-1	NA	TRBV18	NA	CASSPPASYNEQFF	TGTGCCAGCTCACCGCCCGCTTCCTACAATGAGCAGTTCTTC
TRBJ2-3	NA	TRBV7-6	NA	CASSSRGLASQGTDTQYF	TGTGCCAGCAGCTCACGTGGCCTTGCGAGTCAGGGGACAGATACGCAGTATTTT
TRBJ2-7	NA	TRBV7-2	TRBD1	CASSLVQGRGIYEQYF	TGTGCCAGCAGCTTAGTCCAAGGCAGGGGGATATACGAGCAGTACTTC
TRBJ2-6	few	TRBV10-3	NA	CAIKAEGAGANVLTF	TGTGCCATCAAGGCGGAAGGGGCTGGGGCCAACGTCCTGACTTTC
TRBJ2-7	few	TRBV7-2	TRBD2	CASNFGTSVFYEQYF	TGTGCCAGCAACTTCGGGACTAGCGTCTTCTACGAGCAGTACTTC
TRBJ1-1	NA	TRBV4-3	NA	CASSQDQGTNTEAFF	TGCGCCAGCAGCCAAGATCAGGGGACTAACACTGAAGCTTTCTTT
TRBJ2-2	NA	TRBV2	TRBD2	CASSLQGSREGGELFF	TGTGCCAGCAGTTTACAGGGATCGCGGGAGGGCGGGGAGCTGTTTTTT
TRBJ2-1	few	TRBV9	NA	CASSVESSYNEQFF	TGTGCCAGCAGCGTGGAGTCCTCCTACAATGAGCAGTTCTTC
TRBJ1-2	NA	TRBV5-6	NA	CASSLEGGVLLDYTF	TGTGCCAGCAGCTTGGAGGGCGGAGTACTTTTGGACTACACCTTC
TRBJ2-4	few	TRBV18	NA	CASSPRENIQYF	TGTGCCAGCTCACCACGGGAAAACATTCAGTACTTC
TRBJ2-6	many	TRBV5-1	NA	CASSLDPGDNVLTF	TGCGCCAGCAGCTTGGACCCAGGGGACAACGTCCTGACTTTC